Below, 30 T cell receptor beta chains from the same sample are listed, as sequenced in a study of cytomegalovirus exposure and HLA in healthy donors. This PCR relied on a set of 60 Vbeta primers and 13 Jbeta primers. Using immunoSEQ multiplex PCR, the repertoire was profiled, and TCRdb retains in-frame clones only, with some absent. In total, the table holds under 75,000 clones. Material: PBMCs. These receptors all come from a female donor in good health and CMV-seropositive.

The CDR3: CASSAPGGQGYEQYF. The CDR3 DNA reads as TGCGCCAGCAGCGCCCCGGGGGGACAGGGCTACGAGCAGTACTTC. V usage is TRBV10-1 and J usage is TRBJ2-7; 9 bases agree with TRBD1. The V gene's germline CDR1 is WNHNN and CDR2 SYGVQD (reference sequence). V shed 6 bases, J shed 3 bases, and the junction held 9 bases outside the gene matches. The CDR3 is made up of 15 amino acids.

The rearrangement links TRBV11-2 to TRBJ1-6; D remains unclear. Trimming removed 1 base from V and 4 bases from J, with 8 bases in between. The CDR3 consists of 15 residues. Germline-derived CDR1 and CDR2 are SGHAT and FQNNGV. The CDR3 DNA reads as TGTGCCAGCAGCTTAGTAGGACTGTATAATTCACCCCTCCACTTT. This gives the protein CASSLVGLYNSPLHF. The whole variable domain, remainder taken from reference TRBV11-2 and TRBJ1-6, is EAGVAQSPRYKIIEKRQSVAFWCNPISGHATLYWYQQILGQGPKLLIQFQNNGVVDDSQLPKDRFSAERLKGVDSTLKIQPAKLEDSAVYLCASSLVGLYNSPLHFGNGTRLTVT.

The CDR3 sequence: CASSVTPLPWSGHRDEQFF. The CDR3 DNA reads as TGTGCCAGCAGCGTGACCCCTCTTCCCTGGTCTGGCCATCGGGATGAGCAGTTCTTC. This chain uses TRBV9 with TRBJ2-1, with unresolved D. Looked up from germline, CDR1 is SGDLS and CDR2 is YYNGEE. The CDR3 consists of 19 residues. The V and J ends lost 2 bases and 8 bases respectively, with 29 bases between them.

This rearrangement joins TRBV6-1 to TRBJ1-1; weak D call: TRBD1 (5 bases). V was trimmed by 6 bases and J by 4 bases, leaving 18 bases between them. Germline V CDR1 and CDR2: MNHNS, SASEGT. The CDR3 runs to 15 residues. DNA for the CDR3: TGTGCCAGCAGCCTTACACAACTCCAGGGCACTGAAGCTTTCTTT. Its translation is CASSLTQLQGTEAFF.

The rearrangement uses TRBV5-4 and TRBJ2-1; 16 bases match TRBD2. The CDR3 length is 18 residues. Trimming cost V 4 bases and J 13 bases; bases outside gene matches: 17. In germline, CDR1 is SGHNT, CDR2 YYREEE (reference sequence). For the CDR3, the DNA is TGTGCCAGCAGCCCGGGGACTAGCGGGGGGGTCTCGGCGCAGAAACAGTTCTTC. Its translation: CASSPGTSGGVSAQKQFF.

This chain uses TRBV4-3 with TRBJ1-3; D gene unclear. Trimming left V 3 bases short and J 0 bases short, with 9 bases between. Germline V gives CDR1 LGHNA, CDR2 YSLEER. This CDR3 is built from 15 residues. The CDR3 DNA is TGCGCCAGCAGCCAGGGTGGGAGCTCTGGAAACACCATATATTTT. Amino acids: CASSQGGSSGNTIYF.

The chain is built from TRBV19 and TRBJ2-5; 8 bases are a match to TRBD1. Trimming removed 2 bases from V and 1 base from J; junction bases left unmatched: 9. From germline, CDR1 is LNHDA and CDR2 SQIVND (reference sequence). The CDR3 totals 17 residues. CDR3 DNA sequence: TGTGCCAGTAGTATAAGGGGGGCAGGGGGCCTCCAAGAGACCCAGTACTTC. This sequence encodes CASSIRGAGGLQETQYF. The complete variable domain, with remaining parts taken from reference TRBV19 and TRBJ2-5, reads DGGITQSPKYLFRKEGQNVTLSCEQNLNHDAMYWYRQDPGQGLRLIYYSQIVNDFQKGDIAEGYSVSREKKESFPLTVTSAQKNPTAFYLCASSIRGAGGLQETQYFGPGTRLLVL.

The rearrangement links TRBV14 to TRBJ1-1; D is possibly TRBD1 (5 bases). V lost 1 base to trimming and J lost 6 bases, with 9 bases between them. Germline CDR1 reads SGHDN; CDR2 reads FVKESK. The CDR3 has 13 residues. CDR3: CASSQGRTSEAFF. CDR3 DNA sequence: TGTGCCAGCAGCCAAGGGCGGACATCTGAAGCTTTCTTT.

This rearrangement joins TRBV28 to TRBJ2-7; perhaps TRBD2 as D (5 bases). Trimming removed 5 bases from V and 2 bases from J, with 22 bases in between. This CDR3 spans 17 amino acids. CDR1 MDHEN and CDR2 SYDVKM come from the germline V gene. The CDR3 nucleotides read TGTGCCAGCAGTCTAGCCTCAGAGAGCGGATACGCCTACGAGCAGTACTTC. As protein: CASSLASESGYAYEQYF.

The chain links TRBV7-9 to TRBJ2-5; 12 positions match TRBD2. The CDR3 sequence is 16 residues long. V lost 6 bases to trimming and J lost 4 bases; unmatched junction nucleotides: 9. Germline V gene data show CDR1 as SEHNR and CDR2 as FQNEAQ (reference sequence). CDR3 loop: CASSLLEGLAGETQYF. As DNA, the CDR3 is TGTGCCAGCAGTTTACTCGAGGGACTAGCGGGAGAGACCCAGTACTTC. The whole variable domain, remainder taken from reference TRBV7-9 and TRBJ2-5, is DTGVSQNPRHKITKRGQNVTFRCDPISEHNRLYWYRQTLGQGPEFLTYFQNEAQLEKSRLLSDRFSAERPKGSFSTLEIQRTEQGDSAMYLCASSLLEGLAGETQYFGPGTRLLVL.

This chain links TRBV10-1 with TRBJ2-3; 10 nucleotides agree with TRBD1. Trimming cost V 10 bases and J 2 bases; bases outside gene matches: 9. CDR1 WNHNN and CDR2 SYGVQD come from the germline V gene (reference sequence). This CDR3 spans 15 amino acids. The CDR3: CATNEGTGDTDTQYF. DNA for the CDR3: TGCGCCACCAACGAGGGGACAGGGGACACAGATACGCAGTATTTT.

V usage is TRBV6-1 and J usage is TRBJ2-1; 10 nucleotides agree with TRBD2. The ends lost 4 bases at V and 0 bases at J; junction bases unmatched: 9. Germline lookup yields CDR1 MNHNS and CDR2 SASEGT. The CDR3 is 18 residues long. CDR3: CASSAGLAVLSSYNEQFF. In DNA, the CDR3 is TGTGCCAGCAGTGCTGGACTAGCGGTTCTTTCCTCCTACAATGAGCAGTTCTTC.

The J gene is TRBJ2-7, the V gene TRBV18, with TRBD1 as a possible D gene (6 bases). The germline V gene has CDR1 KGHSH and CDR2 LQKENI. The V end lost 8 bases, the J end lost 3 bases, and 17 bases lay between the germline ends. The CDR3 is 14 amino acids. Written as DNA, the CDR3 is TGTGCCAGCGACCCCCATGAAGGGGGCTACGAGCAGTACTTC. The encoded protein is CASDPHEGGYEQYF.

The chain combines TRBV4-3 with TRBJ2-2; maybe TRBD2 (5 bases). Trimming pared 8 bases from V and 1 base from J, leaving 8 bases between. The CDR3 loop spans 13 amino acids. The germline gives CDR1 LGHNA, CDR2 YSLEER. Here the CDR3 reads CASRGMNTGELFF. The CDR3 coding sequence is TGCGCCAGCCGAGGGATGAACACCGGGGAGCTGTTTTTT.

V is TRBV6-5 and J is TRBJ1-4; a weak D match, TRBD1 (5 bases). Trimming removed 5 bases from V and 0 bases from J, with 7 bases in between. CDR3 size: 14 residues. Per the germline V gene, CDR1 is MNHEY and CDR2 is SVGAGI. The CDR3, as DNA: TGTGCCAGCAGTAGGACATCAACTAATGAAAAACTGTTTTTT. Its protein product is CASSRTSTNEKLFF.

In nucleotides, the CDR3 is TGTGCCAGCTCACCAAGACTTGCAGGGCCCCCGAACACCGGGGAGCTGTTTTTT. Translating gives CASSPRLAGPPNTGELFF. This chain links TRBV18 with TRBJ2-2, with D perhaps TRBD1 (5 bases). Trimming took off 2 bases at V and 0 bases at J, with 16 bases between the two ends. Germline CDR1 and CDR2: KGHSH and LQKENI. CDR3 size: 18 residues.

V gene TRBV18 combines with J gene TRBJ2-3, with 7 bases aligning to TRBD2. CDR1 KGHSH and CDR2 LQKENI come from the germline V gene. Losses at the gene ends were 0 bases for V and 8 bases for J; bases not matched to a gene: 2. The CDR3 has 13 residues. The CDR3 is CASSPPSGGTQYF. CDR3 DNA sequence: TGTGCCAGCTCACCACCGTCGGGGGGTACGCAGTATTTT.

V gene TRBV27 combines with J gene TRBJ2-1; 7 nucleotides match TRBD2. The CDR3 spans 17 residues. Germline V gene lookup returns CDR1 MNHEY and CDR2 SMNVEV (reference sequence). V shed 4 bases, J shed 3 bases, and the junction held 12 bases outside the gene matches. The CDR3 sequence is CASSSSGVGRFYNEQFF. For the CDR3, the DNA is TGTGCCAGCAGTTCCTCGGGGGTCGGGAGGTTCTACAATGAGCAGTTCTTC.

The V gene is TRBV4-1, the J gene TRBJ2-1, with 8 bases matching TRBD2. Unmatched junction bases numbered 6, after V lost 4 bases and J lost 4 bases. This CDR3 contains 15 residues. The germline V gene encodes CDR1 MGHRA and CDR2 YSYEKL. In nucleotides, the CDR3 is TGCGCCAGCAGCCGGGGAGCGGGGGAATACAATGAGCAGTTCTTC. It is translated as CASSRGAGEYNEQFF.

The rearrangement uses TRBV29-1 and TRBJ2-3; D might be TRBD1 (6 bases). V lost 3 bases and J lost 6, with 22 bases in between. This CDR3 comprises 16 residues. Germline CDR1 SQVTM, CDR2 ANQGSEA. The CDR3 region is CSVDGPGVLFADTQYF. The CDR3 DNA is TGCAGCGTTGACGGCCCAGGGGTTCTGTTTGCGGATACGCAGTATTTT.

V is TRBV4-1 and J is TRBJ1-2; 8 bases match TRBD1. The germline gives CDR1 MGHRA, CDR2 YSYEKL. The CDR3 extends over 17 amino acids. V shed 0 bases and J 4 bases; nucleotides not matched to a gene: 10. This CDR3 reads CASSQDGGTGRVYGYTF. DNA for the CDR3: TGCGCCAGCAGCCAAGATGGGGGGACAGGCCGCGTCTATGGCTACACCTTC.

The chain recombines TRBV28 with TRBJ2-7; TRBD2 might be the D (6 bases). From germline, CDR1 is MDHEN and CDR2 SYDVKM. CDR3 length equals 14 residues. V lost 8 bases and J 2 bases, leaving 16 bases between the germline ends. CDR3 loop: CASAWRAETYEQYF. In DNA form, the CDR3 reads TGTGCCAGCGCCTGGAGGGCGGAGACCTACGAGCAGTACTTC.

The chain carries TRBV29-1 and TRBJ2-3; D possibly corresponds to TRBD2 (6 bases). V shed 2 bases and J shed 1 base, with 10 bases lying between them. The CDR3 has 14 amino acids. Germline V gene sequence: CDR1 SQVTM, CDR2 ANQGSEA. CDR3 nucleotides: TGCAGCGTTGAAACGGGCGGGGGCACAGATACGCAGTATTTT. This translates into CSVETGGGTDTQYF.

The chain is built from TRBV5-6 and TRBJ2-4, with no clear D. The CDR3 consists of 14 residues. Trimming left V 6 bases short and J 0 bases short, with 10 bases between. Germline loops: CDR1 SGHDT, CDR2 YYEEEE. The CDR3 loop is CASTLRLAKNIQYF. The CDR3 DNA is TGTGCCAGCACCTTAAGACTAGCCAAAAACATTCAGTACTTC.

The genes are TRBV5-4 and TRBJ1-1; TRBD1 agrees at 7 bases. The V segment lost 3 bases and the J segment 7 bases; nucleotides outside the gene matches: 3. From germline, CDR1 is SGHNT and CDR2 YYREEE (reference sequence). The CDR3 contains 12 residues. The CDR3 here is CASSWGQREAFF. The CDR3 DNA reads TGTGCCAGCAGCTGGGGACAGCGTGAAGCTTTCTTT.

The V and J genes are TRBV18 and TRBJ1-2; the D gene is possibly TRBD1 (5 bases). CDR1 and CDR2 (germline): KGHSH, LQKENI. Trimming left V 3 bases short and J 6 bases short, with 14 bases between. CDR3 length equals 14 residues. The CDR3 here is CASSPGQVRDGYTF. DNA for the CDR3: TGTGCCAGCTCACCGGGGCAGGTCCGAGATGGCTACACCTTC.

The chain recombines TRBV5-4 with TRBJ2-3; unclear D gene. Germline lookup yields CDR1 SGHNT and CDR2 YYREEE (reference sequence). This CDR3 region has 12 residues. V gave up 7 bases and J gave up 2 bases, with 8 bases separating them. The chain's CDR3 is CASPRPTDTQYF. The CDR3 nucleotides read TGTGCCAGCCCTAGACCCACAGATACGCAGTATTTT. Using reference TRBV5-4 and TRBJ2-3 for the parts outside the CDR3, the full variable domain is ETGVTQSPTHLIKTRGQQVTLRCSSQSGHNTVSWYQQALGQGPQFIFQYYREEENGRGNFPPRFSGLQFPNYSSELNVNALELDDSALYLCASPRPTDTQYFGPGTRLTVL.

V is TRBV6-1 and J is TRBJ2-1; D unclear. The germline CDR1 and CDR2 sequences are MNHNS and SASEGT. Trimming cost V 1 base and J 9 bases, with 13 bases left between them. The CDR3 runs to 14 residues. CDR3 DNA: TGTGCCAGCAGTGAAGAGAGAGGCGAAAGTGAGCAGTTCTTC. This translates into CASSEERGESEQFF.

The chain links TRBV27 to TRBJ2-2, with 9 nucleotides matching TRBD2. Germline CDR1 reads MNHEY; CDR2 reads SMNVEV (reference sequence). The CDR3 runs to 14 residues. Trimming at V came to 2 bases and at J to 6 bases, leaving 1 base not matched to a gene. CDR3 amino acids: CASSLGTSPGELFF. CDR3 in DNA: TGTGCCAGCAGTTTAGGGACTAGCCCCGGGGAGCTGTTTTTT.

V usage is TRBV28 and J usage is TRBJ2-7, with D possibly being TRBD1 (6 bases). The CDR3 length is 13 residues. Germline V CDR1 and CDR2: MDHEN, SYDVKM. The V gene lost 6 bases and the J gene lost 2 bases, with 11 bases spanning the gap. CDR3 DNA sequence: TGTGCCAGCAGGAATACAGGGACCTACGAGCAGTACTTC. This gives the protein CASRNTGTYEQYF.